The 29 T cell receptor beta chains below all came from one sample that was sequenced in a study of blood T cell repertoires in COVID-19. TCRdb's table, derived via immunoSEQ multiplex PCR, lists solely in-frame clones and lacks some. The sample shows about 300,000 clones, around 87% of them seen only once. The sequencing input was peripheral blood. These receptors came from a man aged 65 to 79 with acute or convalescent COVID-19.

This chain uses TRBV6-6 with TRBJ1-1, with unresolved D. The CDR3 sequence is 15 residues long. CDR1 and CDR2 (germline): MNHNY, SVGAGI (reference sequence). V was clipped by 5 bases and J by 3 bases, with 16 bases between them. CDR3 in amino acids: CASSRVDKRDTEAFF. CDR3 nucleotides: TGTGCCAGCAGTCGCGTTGACAAACGCGACACTGAAGCTTTCTTT.

J is TRBJ2-3 and V is TRBV7-2, with D perhaps TRBD1 (6 bases). V shed 3 bases and J shed 2 bases, with 9 bases lying between them. The CDR3 covers 14 residues. Germline-derived CDR1 and CDR2 are SGHTA and FQGNSA. The CDR3: CASSLDRITDTQYF. As DNA, the CDR3 is TGTGCCAGCAGCTTGGACAGAATCACAGATACGCAGTATTTT. Full variable domain (missing parts from reference TRBV7-2 and TRBJ2-3): GAGVSQSPSNKVTEKGKDVELRCDPISGHTALYWYRQSLGQGLEFLIYFQGNSAPDKSGLPSDRFSAERTGGSVSTLTIQRTQQEDSAVYLCASSLDRITDTQYFGPGTRLTVL.

This clone came up once. The chain combines TRBV5-6 with TRBJ2-7; a weak D match, TRBD1 (5 bases). The CDR3 loop spans 13 amino acids. CDR1 is SGHDT and CDR2 is YYEEEE in the germline V gene. V was shortened by 4 bases and J by 7 bases, with 15 bases between the two germline ends. The CDR3 spells CASSPQGMGEQYF. The CDR3 region has the DNA TGTGCCAGCAGCCCTCAGGGAATGGGAGAGCAGTACTTC. Together with reference TRBV5-6 and TRBJ2-7, the CDR3 gives the full variable domain: DAGVTQSPTHLIKTRGQQVTLRCSPKSGHDTVSWYQQALGQGPQFIFQYYEEEERQRGNFPDRFSGHQFPNYSSELNVNALLLGDSALYLCASSPQGMGEQYFGPGTRLTVT.

V is TRBV28 and J is TRBJ1-2; 7 positions agree with TRBD1. The J segment lost 4 bases and the V segment lost 6 bases, leaving 11 bases of the junction unmatched. From germline, CDR1 is MDHEN and CDR2 SYDVKM. This CDR3 is built from 15 residues. In DNA, the CDR3 is TGTGCCAGCAGCGACAGGGAGGCGGGGATCTATGGCTACACCTTC. Protein: CASSDREAGIYGYTF.

The V and J genes are TRBV9 and TRBJ1-3; the match to TRBD1 covers 11 bases. V was pared by 3 bases and J by 0 bases, with 8 bases of the junction left unmatched. CDR3 length equals 18 residues. Germline V gene data show CDR1 as SGDLS and CDR2 as YYNGEE. The DNA for the CDR3 is TGTGCCAGCAGCGCGGGGGACAGGGGGGCCCTCTCTGGAAACACCATATATTTT. It yields the protein CASSAGDRGALSGNTIYF.

A word on this clone: This specimen includes other DNA sequences encoding the same CDR3. This chain connects TRBV18 to TRBJ1-3; 7 bases match TRBD1. Trimming took 3 bases from V and 0 from J; bases not matched to a gene: 5. There are 16 residues in the CDR3. The V gene's germline CDR1 is KGHSH and CDR2 LQKENI. CDR3 sequence reads: CASSPPTGSSGNTIYF. CDR3 DNA sequence: TGTGCCAGCTCACCGCCGACAGGGAGCTCTGGAAACACCATATATTTT. Based on the CDR3 plus reference TRBV18 and TRBJ1-3, the full variable domain is NAGVMQNPRHLVRRRGQEARLRCSPMKGHSHVYWYRQLPEEGLKFMVYLQKENIIDESGMPKERFSAEFPKEGPSILRIQQVVRGDSAAYFCASSPPTGSSGNTIYFGEGSWLTVV.

J is TRBJ1-5 and V is TRBV2; D perhaps matches TRBD1 (6 bases). Trimming left V 7 bases short and J 7 bases short, with 14 bases between. Germline CDR1 SNHLY, CDR2 FYNNEI. The CDR3 sequence is 13 residues long. The CDR3 nucleotides are TGTGCCAGCAATGGACAGAGCGGACAGCCCCAGCATTTT. Amino acid sequence: CASNGQSGQPQHF. The full variable domain, completed using reference TRBV2 and TRBJ1-5, is EPEVTQTPSHQVTQMGQEVILRCVPISNHLYFYWYRQILGQKVEFLVSFYNNEISEKSEIFDDQFSVERPDGSNFTLKIRSTKLEDSAMYFCASNGQSGQPQHFGDGTRLSIL.

V usage is TRBV25-1 and J usage is TRBJ1-2; no firm D call. The CDR3 is 13 amino acids. V was pared by 3 bases and J by 3 bases, with 8 bases between. Germline-derived CDR1 and CDR2 are MGHDK and SYGVNS. In DNA form, the CDR3 reads TGTGCCAGCAGTGATCCGCGTGACTATGGCTACACCTTC. Its translation: CASSDPRDYGYTF.

The chain links TRBV11-3 to TRBJ2-1, with 7 bases identical to TRBD2. The CDR3 covers 15 residues. Germline values: CDR1 SGHNT, CDR2 YENEEA. V gave up 5 bases and J gave up 0 bases; unmatched junction bases: 4. CDR3 residues: CASSPGGNSYNEQFF. DNA for the CDR3: TGTGCCAGCAGCCCGGGAGGCAACTCCTACAATGAGCAGTTCTTC.

J is TRBJ2-5 and V is TRBV25-1; TRBD2 matches at 9 bases. J gave up 5 bases and V 6 bases, and 4 bases lay outside the gene matches. Looked up from germline, CDR1 is MGHDK and CDR2 is SYGVNS. The CDR3 has 13 amino acids. CDR3 sequence: CASSAGGLETQYF. CDR3 DNA: TGTGCCAGCAGCGCGGGGGGGCTCGAGACCCAGTACTTC.

As DNA, the CDR3 is TGTGCCAGCAGCCCCGGTCCGGGGAACACCATATATTTT. Encoded protein: CASSPGPGNTIYF. The rearrangement joins TRBV11-3 to TRBJ1-3; no clear D. The CDR3 contains 13 residues. Deletions cut 5 bases from V and 7 bases from J, with 12 bases between. Germline V gene data show CDR1 as SGHNT and CDR2 as YENEEA.

V usage is TRBV7-6 and J usage is TRBJ2-1; 13 positions match TRBD2. The CDR3 runs 15 residues. V was pared by 3 bases and J by 5 bases, with 1 base of the junction left unmatched. Germline CDR1 is SGHVS and CDR2 is FNYEAQ. The CDR3 here is CASSLGLAGNNEQFF. CDR3 DNA: TGTGCCAGCAGCTTGGGACTAGCGGGAAACAATGAGCAGTTCTTC.

V and J are TRBV6-5 and TRBJ2-1, with 9 bases lining up with TRBD2. In germline, CDR1 is MNHEY, CDR2 SVGAGI. The CDR3 runs 15 residues. J was trimmed by 7 bases and V by 6 bases; bases with no gene match: 10. As DNA, the CDR3 is TGTGCCAGCAGAATAGCGGGGGCCCCACGGAATGAGCAGTTCTTC. It yields the protein CASRIAGAPRNEQFF.

This clone was counted once. This chain joins TRBV29-1 and TRBJ2-3, with D perhaps TRBD2 (6 bases). Germline V lookup: CDR1 SQVTM, CDR2 ANQGSEA. Deletions cut 4 bases from V and 8 bases from J, with 13 bases between. The CDR3 length is 12 residues. This CDR3 reads CSVGLTGATQYF. CDR3 DNA sequence: TGCAGCGTTGGTCTTACGGGAGCTACGCAGTATTTT.

The V gene is TRBV2, the J gene TRBJ2-1; TRBD2 aligns across 9 bases. Germline V CDR1 and CDR2: SNHLY, FYNNEI. J gave up 7 bases and V 7 bases, and 11 bases lay outside the gene matches. This CDR3 contains 15 residues. CDR3 region: CASKRLAASQNEQFF. As DNA, the CDR3 is TGTGCCAGCAAGAGACTAGCGGCCTCTCAGAATGAGCAGTTCTTC.

This clone was seen only a few times. This chain joins TRBV27 and TRBJ2-1; maybe TRBD1 (5 bases). The V gene's germline CDR1 is MNHEY and CDR2 SMNVEV (reference sequence). V was trimmed by 5 bases and J by 1 base, leaving 12 bases between them. This CDR3 is built from 15 residues. CDR3 bases: TGTGCCAGCAGTGAAGGCGGACAATCCTACAATGAGCAGTTCTTC. It translates to CASSEGGQSYNEQFF.

The chain combines TRBV4-2 with TRBJ2-3; TRBD2 matches at 7 bases. This CDR3 has 16 amino acids. Unmatched junction bases numbered 9, after V lost 0 bases and J lost 6 bases. Germline lookup yields CDR1 LGHNA and CDR2 YNFKEQ. The CDR3 is CASSQEWTRTRDTQYF. Written as DNA, the CDR3 is TGTGCCAGCAGCCAAGAATGGACTAGGACTCGGGATACGCAGTATTTT.

This chain connects TRBV7-9 to TRBJ1-4, with 8 bases lining up with TRBD1. There are 15 residues in the CDR3. CDR1 is SEHNR, CDR2 FQNEAQ, per germline (reference sequence). With 5 bases clipped from V and 7 bases from J, the junction kept 9 bases outside the gene matches. The CDR3 DNA follows: TGTGCCAGCAGCCGAGGGACAGGTAACGGTGAAAAACTGTTTTTT. Its translation: CASSRGTGNGEKLFF.

In this sample, this clone turned up once. The chain employs TRBV29-1 and TRBJ2-3; D not resolved. Germline V lookup: CDR1 SQVTM, CDR2 ANQGSEA. V was pared by 6 bases and J by 9 bases, with 13 bases between. The CDR3 is 11 residues long. The CDR3 DNA reads TGCAGCGTGGCTCAGGTTGTCACGCAGTATTTT. It is translated as CSVAQVVTQYF.

The chain carries TRBV4-3 and TRBJ2-3; TRBD1 might be the D (6 bases). The germline gives CDR1 LGHNA, CDR2 YSLEER. The CDR3 is made up of 13 amino acids. The V and J ends lost 4 bases and 5 bases respectively, with 10 bases between them. CDR3 residues: CASSPGALDTQYF. CDR3 sequence (DNA): TGCGCCAGCAGCCCAGGGGCTTTAGATACGCAGTATTTT.

The chain joins TRBV10-3 to TRBJ2-3; 11 positions agree with TRBD1. Trimming at V came to 6 bases and at J to 6 bases, leaving 5 bases not matched to a gene. This CDR3 region has 14 residues. Per the germline V gene, CDR1 is ENHRY and CDR2 is SYGVKD. The CDR3 loop reads CAIRGQGGLDTQYF. CDR3 sequence (DNA): TGTGCCATCAGGGGACAGGGGGGGTTGGATACGCAGTATTTT.

The DNA for the CDR3 is TGTGCCAGCAGCCGGCAAAAATGGGGGCCCAGCTCTGGAAACACCATATATTTT. Translation gives CASSRQKWGPSSGNTIYF. The chain recombines TRBV7-2 with TRBJ1-3, with D maybe TRBD1 (6 bases). V was trimmed by 5 bases and J by 0 bases, leaving 20 bases between them. The CDR3 is made up of 18 amino acids. The germline V gene encodes CDR1 SGHTA and CDR2 FQGNSA.

The chain links TRBV7-7 to TRBJ2-1; 7 bases line up with TRBD1. The CDR3 contains 13 residues. CDR1 and CDR2 from the germline V gene are SSHAT and FNYEAQ (reference sequence). The V segment lost 5 bases and the J segment 6 bases; nucleotides outside the gene matches: 4. CDR3 bases: TGTGCCAGCAGCCTCGACAGGGCCAATGAGCAGTTCTTC. Residues: CASSLDRANEQFF.

This sequence joins TRBV6-5 and TRBJ2-7; TRBD1 matches at 11 bases. In germline, CDR1 is MNHEY, CDR2 SVGAGI. The J segment lost 2 bases and the V segment lost 6 bases, leaving 3 bases of the junction unmatched. The CDR3 extends over 14 amino acids. The CDR3 loop is CASRPGQGAYEQYF. The DNA of the CDR3 is TGTGCCAGCAGACCGGGACAGGGGGCCTACGAGCAGTACTTC.

The V gene is TRBV6-6, the J gene TRBJ2-7; D unclear. CDR1 and CDR2 from the germline V gene are MNHNY and SVGAGI (reference sequence). V was shortened by 7 bases and J by 1 base, with 14 bases between the two germline ends. The CDR3 is 14 amino acids. The CDR3: CASNKPPESYEQYF. CDR3 nucleotides: TGTGCCAGCAACAAACCCCCAGAATCCTACGAGCAGTACTTC.

The chain employs TRBV3-1 (or the pseudogene TRBV3-2) and TRBJ2-2; TRBD2 aligns across 7 bases. The CDR3 runs to 14 residues. Trimming at V came to 2 bases and at J to 5 bases, leaving 2 bases not matched to a gene. Per the germline V gene, CDR1 is LGHDT and CDR2 is YNNKEL (reference sequence). CDR3 loop: CASSQTRETGELFF. CDR3 in DNA: TGTGCCAGCAGCCAAACGCGGGAGACCGGGGAGCTGTTTTTT.

The V and J genes are TRBV7-2 and TRBJ2-4, with a weak D call TRBD1 (5 bases). Per germline, CDR1 SGHTA and CDR2 FQGNSA. The CDR3 loop spans 16 amino acids. The V end was cut by 4 bases, the J end by 1 base, with 14 bases between. As DNA, the CDR3 is TGTGCCAGCAGCTCGGACATTGGTTTTGCCAAAAACATTCAGTACTTC. Translating it yields CASSSDIGFAKNIQYF.

The chain couples TRBV5-4 to TRBJ1-4, with TRBD1 as a possible D gene (5 bases). Trimming shortened V by 4 bases and J by 7 bases, and 17 bases separated the two germline ends. The CDR3 is made up of 15 amino acids. The germline CDR1 and CDR2 sequences are SGHNT and YYREEE (reference sequence). For the CDR3, the DNA is TGTGCCAGCAGCGCACGCGGGACGGCGAGTGAAAAACTGTTTTTT. Amino acids: CASSARGTASEKLFF.

The chain has TRBV12-3 or TRBV12-4 and TRBJ2-7, with D possibly TRBD2 on 5 matching bases. V was shortened by 6 bases and J by 4 bases, with 7 bases between the two germline ends. The CDR3 sequence is 11 residues long. The CDR3 region is CASSRGYEQYF. The CDR3 DNA is TGTGCCAGCAGCCGGGGATACGAGCAGTACTTC.